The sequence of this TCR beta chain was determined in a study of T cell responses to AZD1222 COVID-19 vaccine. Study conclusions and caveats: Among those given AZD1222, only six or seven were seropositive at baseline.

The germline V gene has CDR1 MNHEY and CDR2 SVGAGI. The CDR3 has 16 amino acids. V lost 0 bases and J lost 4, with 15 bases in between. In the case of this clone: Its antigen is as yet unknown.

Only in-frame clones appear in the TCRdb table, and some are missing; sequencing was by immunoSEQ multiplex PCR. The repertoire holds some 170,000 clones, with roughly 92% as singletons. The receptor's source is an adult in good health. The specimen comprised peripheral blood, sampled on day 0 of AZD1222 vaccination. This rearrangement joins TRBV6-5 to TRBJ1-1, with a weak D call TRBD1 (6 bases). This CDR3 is CASSYSTGRGGTEAFF. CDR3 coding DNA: TGTGCCAGCAGTTACTCTACAGGGAGGGGAGGCACTGAAGCTTTCTTT.